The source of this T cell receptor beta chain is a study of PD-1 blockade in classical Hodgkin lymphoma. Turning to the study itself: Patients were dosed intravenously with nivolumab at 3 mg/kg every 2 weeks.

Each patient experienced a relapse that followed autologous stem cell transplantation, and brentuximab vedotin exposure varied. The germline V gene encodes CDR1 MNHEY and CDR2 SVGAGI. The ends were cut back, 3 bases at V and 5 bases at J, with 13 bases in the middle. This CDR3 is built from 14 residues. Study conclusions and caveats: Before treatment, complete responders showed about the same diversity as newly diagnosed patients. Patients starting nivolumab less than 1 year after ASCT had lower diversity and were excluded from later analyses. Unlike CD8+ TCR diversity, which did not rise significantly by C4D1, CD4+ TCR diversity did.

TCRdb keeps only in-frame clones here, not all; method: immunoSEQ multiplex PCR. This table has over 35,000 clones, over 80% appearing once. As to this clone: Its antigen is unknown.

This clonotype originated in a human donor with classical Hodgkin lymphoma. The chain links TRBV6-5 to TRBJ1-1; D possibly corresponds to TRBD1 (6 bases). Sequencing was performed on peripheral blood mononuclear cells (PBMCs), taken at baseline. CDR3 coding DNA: TGTGCCAGCAGTTATTCGACCCAGGGGACTGAAGCTTTCTTT. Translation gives CASSYSTQGTEAFF.